The clone carrying this T cell receptor beta chain was picked up one time. As yet, its antigen is unknown. The table came from immunoSEQ multiplex PCR; TCRdb's copy has only in-frame clones and leaves some out. Among 450,000 to 550,000 clones listed, roughly 89% were seen once. Treatment defined: around 19 received Ad26.COV2.S at low or high dose, single or two shots; about 5 received placebo; per-sample allocation not given. Sampling was done on day 63 after the first vaccine or placebo injection. An adult of 18-55 years in Boston served as donor. The shot given was an Ad26 vector that makes Wuhan-strain SARS-CoV-2 spike. The record originates from a study of Ad26.COV2.S vaccination and SARS-CoV-2 variants. CDR3 length equals 15 residues. Trimming shortened V by 3 bases and J by 6 bases, and 18 bases separated the two germline ends. Germline assignment: CDR1 SGDLS and CDR2 YYNGEE. Study-wide findings and caveats: Reported post-vaccination CD8+ and CD4+ T cell responses to spike showed substantial breadth. Vaccine recipients surpassed placebo recipients in spike-specific TCR breadth.

The input for sequencing was peripheral blood, taken in a trial of Ad26.COV2.S vaccine versus placebo. The chain carries TRBV9 and TRBJ1-2; TRBD1 might be the D (5 bases). This clonotype was obtained from a person aged 18-65 years who received the Ad26.COV2.S COVID-19 vaccine or a placebo. The CDR3 here is CASSGPIPDRHGYTF. CDR3 DNA: TGTGCCAGCAGCGGGCCCATACCAGACAGACATGGCTACACCTTC.